This record looks at one T cell receptor beta chain sequence and its context. Germline values: CDR1 SQVTM, CDR2 ANQGSEA. The ends were cut back, 2 bases at V and 0 bases at J, with 16 bases in the middle. The CDR3 length is 16 residues. The sample belongs to a study of blood T cell repertoires in COVID-19. Overall study: Sites in the United States, Italy and Spain provided acute and convalescent COVID-19 samples.

Original analysis: Researchers report that nucleated cell counts were estimated from reference gene primer amplification. Some clones are missing from TCRdb's copy, which holds only in-frame ones; the method was immunoSEQ multiplex PCR. V and J calls and clone size come straight from that table; D and trimming were deduced from the DNA. The sample gives around 300,000 clones, around 87% of which show up once; 1.5% to 2% is in the top ten. The material sequenced was PBMCs or T cells enriched from blood (not recorded which). The TCR originated in a woman under 30 with acute COVID-19. This chain uses TRBV29-1 with TRBJ2-5, with a weak D call TRBD1 (6 bases). In DNA form, the CDR3 reads TGCAGCGTTGAAACCCCACAGGGCGCCTACCAAGAGACCCAGTACTTC. Translated: CSVETPQGAYQETQYF.